The T cell receptor beta chain under discussion was sequenced for a study of CD8+ T cells in alopecia areata. Notes on the study in general: Greater clonality was observed in lesional scalp samples, especially alopecia totalis/universalis, versus normal scalp.

This CDR3 spans 14 amino acids. V lost 2 bases and J 0 bases, leaving 2 bases between the germline ends. CDR1 MRHNA and CDR2 SNTAGT come from the germline V gene. Notes on this clone: What it binds is unknown.

Collected material from alopecia areata patients comprised lesional scalp punch biopsies and peripheral blood. It was cDNA, reverse transcribed from extracted RNA, that served as the sequencing template. Assay used: immunoSEQ multiplex PCR; TCRdb lists only in-frame clones, some missing. The sample records 25,000 to 40,000 clones, over 60% being singletons. This clonotype was obtained from a human donor with alopecia areata. The rearrangement uses TRBV6-4 and TRBJ2-6; D is unclear. Specimen: NKG2D-low CD8+ T cells sorted from blood. The CDR3 DNA reads TGTGCCAGCAGTGACAACTCTGGGGCCAACGTCCTGACTTTC. Protein: CASSDNSGANVLTF.